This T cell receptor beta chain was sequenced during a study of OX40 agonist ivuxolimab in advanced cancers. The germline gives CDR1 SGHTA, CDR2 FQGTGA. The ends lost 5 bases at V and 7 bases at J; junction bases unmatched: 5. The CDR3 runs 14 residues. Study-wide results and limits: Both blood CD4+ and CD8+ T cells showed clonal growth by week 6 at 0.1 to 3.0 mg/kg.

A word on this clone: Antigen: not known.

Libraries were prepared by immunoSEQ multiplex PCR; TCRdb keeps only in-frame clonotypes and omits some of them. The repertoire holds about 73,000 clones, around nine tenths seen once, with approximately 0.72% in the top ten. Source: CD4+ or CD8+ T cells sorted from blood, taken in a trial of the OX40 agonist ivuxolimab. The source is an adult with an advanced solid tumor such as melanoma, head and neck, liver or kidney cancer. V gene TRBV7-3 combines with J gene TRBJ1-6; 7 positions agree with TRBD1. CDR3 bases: TGTGCCAGCAGCGCGGGACAGATGAATTCACCCCTCCACTTT. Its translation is CASSAGQMNSPLHF.